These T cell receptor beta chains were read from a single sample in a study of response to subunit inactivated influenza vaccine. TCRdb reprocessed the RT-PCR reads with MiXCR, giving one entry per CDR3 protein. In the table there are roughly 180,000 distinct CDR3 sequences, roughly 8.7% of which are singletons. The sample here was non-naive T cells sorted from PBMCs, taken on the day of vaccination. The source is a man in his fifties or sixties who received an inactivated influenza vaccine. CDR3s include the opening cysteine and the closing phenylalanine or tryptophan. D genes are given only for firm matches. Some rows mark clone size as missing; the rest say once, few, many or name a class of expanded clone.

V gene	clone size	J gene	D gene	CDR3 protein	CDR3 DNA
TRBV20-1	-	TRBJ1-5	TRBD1	CSAKGQGGSNQPQHF	TGCAGTGCCAAAGGACAGGGGGGAAGCAATCAGCCCCAGCATTTT
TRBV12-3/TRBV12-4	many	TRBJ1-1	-	CASSRRQMGTEAFF	TGTGCCAGCAGTCGGAGACAGATGGGGACTGAAGCTTTCTTT
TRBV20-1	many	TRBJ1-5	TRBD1	CSARAGGGQPQHF	TGCAGTGCTAGGGCAGGGGGTGGTCAGCCCCAGCATTTT
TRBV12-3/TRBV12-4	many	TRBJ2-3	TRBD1	CASSVQGVVGDTQYF	TGTGCCAGCAGTGTTCAGGGGGTCGTAGGTGATACGCAGTATTTT
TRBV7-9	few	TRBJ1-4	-	CASSLAGDLRKKLFF	TGTGCCAGCAGCTTAGCGGGTGACTTGAGGAAAAAACTGTTTTTT
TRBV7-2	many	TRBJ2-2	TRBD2	CASSSGLAGANTGELFF	TGTGCCAGCAGCAGCGGACTAGCGGGGGCAAACACCGGGGAGCTGTTTTTT
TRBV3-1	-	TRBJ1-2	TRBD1	CASSRPGTGIYGYTF	TGTGCCAGCAGCCGCCCCGGGACAGGGATCTATGGCTACACCTTC
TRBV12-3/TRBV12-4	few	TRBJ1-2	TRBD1	CASSYRGGYGYTF	TGTGCCAGCAGTTACAGGGGAGGTTATGGCTACACCTTC
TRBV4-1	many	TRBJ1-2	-	CASSHGHNYGYTF	TGCGCCAGCAGCCACGGTCACAACTATGGCTACACCTTC
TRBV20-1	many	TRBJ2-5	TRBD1	CSARTPGQGLKTQYF	TGCAGTGCTAGAACCCCGGGACAGGGGTTGAAGACCCAGTACTTC
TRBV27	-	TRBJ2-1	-	CASSSDDGSYNEQFF	TGTGCCAGCAGTTCGGACGACGGGTCCTACAATGAGCAGTTCTTC
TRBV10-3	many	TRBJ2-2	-	CATGGPNTGELFF	TGTGCCACGGGGGGCCCGAACACCGGGGAGCTGTTTTTT
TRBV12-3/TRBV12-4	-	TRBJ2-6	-	CVIWSTSLSGANVLTF	TGTGTCATTTGGTCTACAAGCCTCTCTGGGGCCAACGTCCTGACTTTC
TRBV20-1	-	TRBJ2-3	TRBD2	CSARRSGGGDQSTDTQYF	TGCAGTGCTAGACGGTCTGGCGGGGGGGACCAGAGCACAGATACGCAGTATTTT
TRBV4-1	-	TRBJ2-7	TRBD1	CASSQGTGSGEQYF	TGCGCCAGCAGCCAAGGGACAGGGTCGGGAGAGCAGTACTTC
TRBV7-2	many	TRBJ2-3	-	CASSKAKMDTQYF	TGTGCCAGCAGCAAAGCCAAGATGGATACGCAGTATTTT
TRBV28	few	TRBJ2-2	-	CASSFWGRVSTGELFF	TGTGCCAGCAGTTTTTGGGGGCGCGTGAGCACCGGGGAGCTGTTTTTT
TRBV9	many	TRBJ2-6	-	CASSVGSIQTSGANVLTF	TGTGCCAGCAGCGTAGGTTCCATACAGACCTCTGGGGCCAACGTCCTGACTTTC
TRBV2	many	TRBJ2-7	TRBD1	CASDPGTGAIYEQYF	TGTGCCAGCGACCCCGGGACAGGGGCCATCTACGAGCAGTACTTC
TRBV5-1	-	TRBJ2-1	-	CASSVTRNNEQFF	TGCGCCAGCAGCGTGACTAGGAACAATGAGCAGTTCTTC
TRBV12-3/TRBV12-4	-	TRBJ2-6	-	CAFSLLHLWSGAGANVLTF	TGTGCCTTCAGTTTATTACATCTATGGTCTGGGGCTGGGGCCAACGTCCTGACTTTC
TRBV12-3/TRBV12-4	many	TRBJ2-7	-	CASSTSYEQYF	TGTGCCAGCAGTACCTCCTACGAGCAGTACTTC
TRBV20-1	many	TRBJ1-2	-	CSAQDYSNYGYTF	TGCAGTGCGCAGGACTACTCGAACTATGGCTACACCTTC
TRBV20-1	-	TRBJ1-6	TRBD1	CSAGQGTNSPLHF	TGCAGTGCAGGACAGGGAACGAATTCACCCCTCCACTTT
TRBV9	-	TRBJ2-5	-	CASSTPRGETQYF	TGCGCCAGCAGCACCCCCCGGGGGGAGACCCAGTACTTC
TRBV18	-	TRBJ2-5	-	CASSPPSQGGETQYF	TGTGCCAGCTCACCCCCCTCCCAGGGAGGAGAGACCCAGTACTTC
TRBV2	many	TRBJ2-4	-	CASTITGFGQYF	TGTGCCAGCACCATAACAGGGTTTGGTCAGTACTTC
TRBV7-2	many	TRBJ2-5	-	CASSFRTAQETQYF	TGTGCCAGCAGCTTCAGAACAGCTCAAGAGACCCAGTACTTC
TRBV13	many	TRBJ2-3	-	CASSLVQDPDTQYF	TGTGCCAGCAGCTTAGTTCAGGATCCAGATACGCAGTATTTT
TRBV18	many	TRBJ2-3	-	CASSPHPPASTDTQYF	TGTGCCAGCTCACCCCATCCGCCGGCCAGCACAGATACGCAGTATTTT
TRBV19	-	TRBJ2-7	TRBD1	CASSFGTGASYEQYF	TGTGCCAGTAGTTTTGGGACAGGGGCTTCCTACGAGCAGTACTTC
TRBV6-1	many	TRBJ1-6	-	CASRGQGIDSYNSPLHF	TGTGCCAGCAGAGGTCAGGGGATCGACTCCTATAATTCACCCCTCCACTTT
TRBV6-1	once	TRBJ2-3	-	CASRRDWRTDTQYF	TGTGCCAGCCGCCGGGACTGGCGCACAGATACGCAGTATTTT
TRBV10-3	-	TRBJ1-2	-	CAIRKYTEQGPANYGYTF	TGTGCCATCAGGAAGTACACAGAACAGGGACCCGCTAACTATGGCTACACCTTC
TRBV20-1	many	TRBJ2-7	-	CSASRQTYEQYF	TGCAGTGCTAGTAGGCAGACCTACGAGCAGTACTTC
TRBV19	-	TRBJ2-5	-	CASSIVLGPQETQYF	TGTGCCAGTAGTATAGTTTTAGGGCCACAAGAGACCCAGTACTTC
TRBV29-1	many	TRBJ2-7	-	CSVEGAGAPQF	TGCAGCGTTGAGGGGGCGGGGGCGCCTCAATTC
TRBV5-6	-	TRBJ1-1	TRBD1	CASQQGTVNTEAFF	TGTGCCAGTCAACAGGGGACGGTGAACACTGAAGCTTTCTTT
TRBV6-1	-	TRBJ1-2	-	CASMRPSYGYTF	TGTGCCAGCATGAGACCCAGCTATGGCTACACCTTC